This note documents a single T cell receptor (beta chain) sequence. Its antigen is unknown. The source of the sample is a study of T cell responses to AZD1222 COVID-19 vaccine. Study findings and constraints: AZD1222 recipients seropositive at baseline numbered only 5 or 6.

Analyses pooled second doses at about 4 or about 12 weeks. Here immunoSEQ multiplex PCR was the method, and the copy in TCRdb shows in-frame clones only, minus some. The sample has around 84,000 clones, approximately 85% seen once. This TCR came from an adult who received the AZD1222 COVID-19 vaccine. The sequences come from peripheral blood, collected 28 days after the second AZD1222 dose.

The CDR3 loop is CASRGLVMGASYNEQFF. CDR3 DNA sequence: TGCGCCAGCAGGGGACTAGTAATGGGGGCCTCCTACAATGAGCAGTTCTTC. The J gene is TRBJ2-1, the V gene TRBV5-1; TRBD2 matches at 8 bases. The CDR3 contains 17 residues. The junction had 10 bases not matched to a gene; V was cut back by 5 bases and J by 0 bases. Germline CDR1 reads SGHRS; CDR2 reads YFSETQ. Combining the CDR3 with reference TRBV5-1 and TRBJ2-1 gives the whole variable domain KAGVTQTPRYLIKTRGQQVTLSCSPISGHRSVSWYQQTPGQGLQFLFEYFSETQRNKGNFPGRFSGRQFSNSRSEMNVSTLELGDSALYLCASRGLVMGASYNEQFFGPGTRLTVL.